Each of the 26 T cell receptor beta chains below was sequenced from the same sample in a study of PD-1 blockade in classical Hodgkin lymphoma. Sequencing was performed with immunoSEQ multiplex PCR; in TCRdb, only in-frame clones are kept and a portion is missing. The sample lists tens of thousands of clones; approximately 90% were seen once. The time point here: newly diagnosed, previously untreated cHL patient sample. The sample consisted of peripheral blood mononuclear cells (PBMCs). Every receptor here comes from a human donor with classical Hodgkin lymphoma.

This clone was detected only a few times. Other DNA variants within this sample encode the same CDR3. The rearrangement uses TRBV20-1 and TRBJ1-2; D not certain. CDR1 is DFQATT and CDR2 is SNEGSKA in the germline V gene (reference sequence). The ends were cut back, 3 bases at V and 1 base at J, with 3 bases in the middle. The CDR3 sequence is 11 residues long. The CDR3 DNA is TGCAGTGCTAGCAATAACTATGGCTACACCTTC. It translates to CSASNNYGYTF.

The chain has TRBV9 and TRBJ1-1; 12 positions agree with TRBD1. Trimming cost V 4 bases and J 11 bases; bases outside gene matches: 15. CDR3 length: 16 amino acids. Germline V CDR1 and CDR2: SGDLS, YYNGEE. The CDR3 protein is CASSLGTGGAFGPAFF. The CDR3 DNA reads TGTGCCAGCAGCCTGGGGACAGGGGGCGCTTTCGGCCCGGCTTTCTTT.

V and J are TRBV5-1 and TRBJ1-1; D might be TRBD1 (5 bases). This CDR3 spans 14 amino acids. V dropped 0 bases and J dropped 4 bases, with 10 bases sitting between them. CDR1 and CDR2 (germline): SGHRS, YFSETQ. CDR3 sequence: CASSLDWGSTEAFF. The CDR3, as DNA: TGCGCCAGCAGCTTGGATTGGGGCAGCACTGAAGCTTTCTTT. Together with reference TRBV5-1 and TRBJ1-1, the CDR3 gives the full variable domain: KAGVTQTPRYLIKTRGQQVTLSCSPISGHRSVSWYQQTPGQGLQFLFEYFSETQRNKGNFPGRFSGRQFSNSRSEMNVSTLELGDSALYLCASSLDWGSTEAFFGQGTRLTVV.

The chain recombines TRBV28 with TRBJ1-1; 7 bases map to TRBD1. V dropped 1 base and J dropped 2; count of bases not matched to a gene: 7. Germline lookup yields CDR1 MDHEN and CDR2 SYDVKM. The CDR3 has 16 residues. CDR3 sequence reads: CASSLSGQGVNTEAFF. Written as DNA, the CDR3 is TGTGCCAGCAGTTTATCAGGGCAGGGGGTTAACACTGAAGCTTTCTTT. The complete variable domain, with remaining parts taken from reference TRBV28 and TRBJ1-1, reads DVKVTQSSRYLVKRTGEKVFLECVQDMDHENMFWYRQDPGLGLRLIYFSYDVKMKEKGDIPEGYSVSREKKERFSLILESASTNQTSMYLCASSLSGQGVNTEAFFGQGTRLTVV.

This rearrangement joins TRBV5-4 to TRBJ1-3; D remains unclear. The CDR3 covers 14 residues. Trimming removed 4 bases from V and 1 base from J, with 9 bases in between. CDR1 is SGHNT and CDR2 is YYREEE in the germline V gene (reference sequence). The CDR3 sequence: CASSPEGSGNTIYF. CDR3 nucleotide sequence: TGTGCCAGCAGCCCGGAGGGATCTGGAAACACCATATATTTT.

The chain uses TRBV7-9 and TRBJ2-7, with unresolved D. CDR1 SEHNR and CDR2 FQNEAQ come from the germline V gene (reference sequence). Trimming pared 1 base from V and 6 bases from J, leaving 13 bases between. This CDR3 comprises 14 residues. In DNA form, the CDR3 reads TGTGCCAGCAGCTTAGGGATATTGGGAAGCGAGCAGTACGTC. The encoded protein is CASSLGILGSEQYV.

This clone was counted a single time. V is TRBV2 and J is TRBJ1-5, with D possibly matching TRBD1 (6 bases). Per the germline V gene, CDR1 is SNHLY and CDR2 is FYNNEI. V lost 3 bases and J 6 bases, leaving 18 bases between the germline ends. The CDR3 covers 16 residues. This CDR3 reads CASSDILPGEGQPQHF. The CDR3 DNA is TGTGCCAGCAGTGATATATTGCCAGGGGAAGGTCAGCCCCAGCATTTT.

The J gene is TRBJ2-5, the V gene TRBV4-1; D unresolved. The germline gives CDR1 MGHRA, CDR2 YSYEKL. The CDR3 is 15 residues long. Trimming pared 1 base from V and 2 bases from J, leaving 11 bases between. The DNA of the CDR3 is TGCGCCAGCAGCCAAGGCCGGCGCCCACAAGAGACCCAGTACTTC. Protein: CASSQGRRPQETQYF.

J is TRBJ2-3 and V is TRBV15; maybe TRBD2 (6 bases). There are 15 residues in the CDR3. V was trimmed by 1 base and J by 4 bases, leaving 12 bases between them. Germline V gene sequence: CDR1 LNHNV, CDR2 YYDKDF (reference sequence). Here the CDR3 DNA reads TGTGCCACCAGCAGAGCACTAGCCGTCTCAGATACGCAGTATTTT. Its translation: CATSRALAVSDTQYF.

The CDR3 loop is CASSSGQGRGEAFF. The CDR3, as DNA: TGTGCCAGCAGTTCGGGACAGGGGAGGGGAGAAGCTTTCTTT. This sequence joins TRBV27 and TRBJ1-1; 10 bases match TRBD1. CDR1 and CDR2 from the germline V gene are MNHEY and SMNVEV (reference sequence). Losses at the gene ends were 4 bases for V and 8 bases for J; bases not matched to a gene: 7. The CDR3 spans 14 residues.

J is TRBJ2-5 and V is TRBV27; the D call may be TRBD1 or TRBD2 (5 bases each). Germline CDR1 MNHEY, CDR2 SMNVEV (reference sequence). The CDR3 length is 15 residues. V lost 6 bases, J lost 4 bases, and 18 bases lay in between. CDR3 region: CASSPLAGARETQYF. In nucleotides, the CDR3 is TGTGCCAGCAGCCCACTCGCCGGGGCCCGAGAGACCCAGTACTTC.

The V gene is TRBV5-1, the J gene TRBJ1-3; no definite D call. CDR3 size: 16 residues. Per the germline V gene, CDR1 is SGHRS and CDR2 is YFSETQ. V lost 0 bases, J lost 0 bases, and 10 bases lay in between. The CDR3 bases are TGCGCCAGCAGCTTGGAGGGAACTAGCTCTGGAAACACCATATATTTT. Residues: CASSLEGTSSGNTIYF.

The J gene is TRBJ1-3, the V gene TRBV4-2; 9 bases fit TRBD1. CDR1 LGHNA and CDR2 YNFKEQ come from the germline V gene. The V gene end was trimmed by 0 bases and the J gene end by 0 bases; junction bases not matched to a gene: 6. The CDR3 sequence is 18 residues long. The CDR3 loop reads CASSQDEGTGYSGNTIYF. The CDR3 nucleotides are TGTGCCAGCAGCCAAGATGAAGGGACAGGGTACTCTGGAAACACCATATATTTT.

CDR3 protein: CASSLPTNEKLFF. The CDR3 bases are TGTGCCAGCAGCTTGCCAACTAATGAAAAACTGTTTTTT. The rearrangement links TRBV5-6 to TRBJ1-4; D remains unclear. Per germline, CDR1 SGHDT and CDR2 YYEEEE. This CDR3 spans 13 amino acids. V was shortened by 1 base and J by 0 bases, with 1 base between the two germline ends.

This sequence joins TRBV29-1 and TRBJ1-4; D is uncertain. With 4 bases removed from V and 1 base from J, the gap between germline ends came to 10 bases. The V gene's germline CDR1 is SQVTM and CDR2 ANQGSEA. The CDR3 extends over 14 amino acids. DNA of the CDR3: TGCAGCGTTGGGACGGACGGAACTAATGAAAAACTGTTTTTT. Its protein is CSVGTDGTNEKLFF.

The chain recombines TRBV11-2 with TRBJ1-3, with D perhaps TRBD1 (5 bases). Trimming shortened V by 3 bases and J by 4 bases, and 10 bases separated the two germline ends. CDR3 length: 14 amino acids. Germline V lookup: CDR1 SGHAT, CDR2 FQNNGV. The CDR3 bases are TGTGCCAGCAGCTTTCAGGGTCCCGGAAACACCATATATTTT. It yields the protein CASSFQGPGNTIYF.

This rearrangement joins TRBV5-4 to TRBJ2-3; the match to TRBD2 covers 10 bases. The CDR3 is made up of 16 amino acids. The germline V gene encodes CDR1 SGHNT and CDR2 YYREEE (reference sequence). With V trimmed by 3 bases and J by 2 bases, 6 bases remained unmatched. The CDR3 protein is CASSSGSGRSTDTQYF. The CDR3 bases are TGTGCCAGCAGCTCGGGTAGCGGGAGGTCCACAGATACGCAGTATTTT.

This rearrangement joins TRBV5-4 to TRBJ1-1; the D gene is possibly TRBD1 (5 bases). Trimming removed 0 bases at V and 5 bases at J, with 14 bases between. The germline V gene has CDR1 SGHNT and CDR2 YYREEE (reference sequence). The CDR3 extends over 15 amino acids. The CDR3 here is CASSLDPGPSTEAFF. CDR3 nucleotides: TGTGCCAGCAGCTTGGACCCGGGGCCGTCAACTGAAGCTTTCTTT.

J is TRBJ1-6 and V is TRBV9, with D maybe TRBD1 (6 bases). Trimming took off 2 bases at V and 6 bases at J, with 12 bases between the two ends. This CDR3 spans 15 amino acids. CDR1 and CDR2 (germline): SGDLS, YYNGEE. CDR3 in DNA: TGTGCCAGCAGCGTCTCCGGGACACGTAATTCACCCCTCCACTTT. Translation: CASSVSGTRNSPLHF.

Only one count was recorded for this clone. The chain combines TRBV28 with TRBJ1-5; tentative D call: TRBD1 (5 bases). The CDR3 spans 16 residues. Trimming took 2 bases from V and 5 from J, leaving 16 bases between them. CDR1 is MDHEN, CDR2 SYDVKM, per germline. CDR3 loop: CASSLIRAVSDQPQHF. The CDR3 coding sequence is TGTGCCAGCAGTTTAATCAGGGCGGTCTCGGATCAGCCCCAGCATTTT.

CDR3 loop: CSVGQVLNTEAFF. DNA of the CDR3: TGCAGCGTTGGACAGGTATTGAACACTGAAGCTTTCTTT. V gene TRBV29-1 combines with J gene TRBJ1-1, with D possibly being TRBD1 (6 bases). With 4 bases removed from V and 0 bases from J, the gap between germline ends came to 9 bases. Germline CDR1 SQVTM, CDR2 ANQGSEA. The CDR3 runs to 13 residues.

The rearrangement links TRBV9 to TRBJ1-1; 7 bases agree with TRBD1. The CDR3 covers 15 residues. CDR1 is SGDLS, CDR2 YYNGEE, per germline. J lost 4 bases, V lost 4 bases, and 10 bases had no gene match. CDR3 sequence: CASSPRTGVSTEAFF. Here the CDR3 DNA reads TGTGCCAGCAGCCCTAGGACAGGTGTATCCACTGAAGCTTTCTTT.

This clone has only a few counts. The V call is TRBV19, the J call TRBJ1-2, with no clear D. CDR1 is LNHDA and CDR2 is SQIVND in the germline V gene (reference sequence). The CDR3 is made up of 14 amino acids. V was pared by 3 bases and J by 7 bases, with 15 bases between. The CDR3 nucleotides are TGTGCCAGTAGTATCCTTCCCACCGCTGGTGGCTACACCTTC. It encodes CASSILPTAGGYTF.

The rearrangement joins TRBV7-3 to TRBJ2-1, with 7 bases aligning to TRBD1. This CDR3 is 12 amino acids long. In germline, CDR1 is SGHTA, CDR2 FQGTGA. The J segment lost 9 bases and the V segment lost 4 bases, leaving 3 bases of the junction unmatched. The CDR3, as DNA: TGTGCCAGCAGCTCGACAGGGAGTGAGCAGTTCTTC. It encodes CASSSTGSEQFF. The full variable domain, in which reference TRBV7-3 and TRBJ2-1 provide the parts outside the CDR3, is GAGVSQTPSNKVTEKGKYVELRCDPISGHTALYWYRQSLGQGPEFLIYFQGTGAADDSGLPNDRFFAVRPEGSVSTLKIQRTERGDSAVYLCASSSTGSEQFFGPGTRLTVL.

This clone was picked up one time. The CDR3 is CASSLLPGVGEKLFF. The DNA for the CDR3 is TGTGCCAGCAGTTTATTGCCAGGGGTTGGTGAAAAACTGTTTTTT. The chain is built from TRBV28 and TRBJ1-4; D might be TRBD1 (6 bases). The CDR3 covers 15 residues. Per the germline V gene, CDR1 is MDHEN and CDR2 is SYDVKM. Trimming took off 1 base at V and 7 bases at J, with 13 bases between the two ends.

The chain uses TRBV19 and TRBJ1-2, with TRBD1 matching over 8 bases. This CDR3 contains 17 residues. J gave up 6 bases and V 6 bases, and 18 bases lay outside the gene matches. The germline gives CDR1 LNHDA, CDR2 SQIVND (reference sequence). The CDR3 protein is CASRTPGRTGQNDGYTF. The CDR3 bases are TGTGCCAGTAGAACCCCCGGACGGACAGGGCAGAACGATGGCTACACCTTC.